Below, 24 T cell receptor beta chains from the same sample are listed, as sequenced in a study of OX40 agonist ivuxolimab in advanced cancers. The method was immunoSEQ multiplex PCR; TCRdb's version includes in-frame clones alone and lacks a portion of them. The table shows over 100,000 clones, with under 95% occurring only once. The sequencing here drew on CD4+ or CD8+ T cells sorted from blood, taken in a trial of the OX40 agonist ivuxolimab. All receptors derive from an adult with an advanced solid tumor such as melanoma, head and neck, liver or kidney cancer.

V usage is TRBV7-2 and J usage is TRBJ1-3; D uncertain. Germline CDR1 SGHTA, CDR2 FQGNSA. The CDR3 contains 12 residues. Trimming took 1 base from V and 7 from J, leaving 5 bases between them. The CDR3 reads CASSLEGNTIYF. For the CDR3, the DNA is TGTGCCAGCAGCTTAGAAGGGAACACCATATATTTT. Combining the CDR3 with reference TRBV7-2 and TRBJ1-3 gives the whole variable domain GAGVSQSPSNKVTEKGKDVELRCDPISGHTALYWYRQSLGQGLEFLIYFQGNSAPDKSGLPSDRFSAERTGGSVSTLTIQRTQQEDSAVYLCASSLEGNTIYFGEGSWLTVV.

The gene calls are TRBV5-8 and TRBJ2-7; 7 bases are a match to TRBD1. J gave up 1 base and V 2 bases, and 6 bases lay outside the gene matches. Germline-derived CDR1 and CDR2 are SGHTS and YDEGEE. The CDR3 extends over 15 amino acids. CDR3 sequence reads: CASSFGQALSYEQYF. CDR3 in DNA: TGTGCCAGCAGCTTCGGACAGGCACTTTCCTACGAGCAGTACTTC. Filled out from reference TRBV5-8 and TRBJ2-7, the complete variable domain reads EAGVTQSPTHLIKTRGQQATLRCSPISGHTSVYWYQQALGLGLQFLLWYDEGEERNRGNFPPRFSGRQFPNYSSELNVNALELEDSALYLCASSFGQALSYEQYFGPGTRLTVT.

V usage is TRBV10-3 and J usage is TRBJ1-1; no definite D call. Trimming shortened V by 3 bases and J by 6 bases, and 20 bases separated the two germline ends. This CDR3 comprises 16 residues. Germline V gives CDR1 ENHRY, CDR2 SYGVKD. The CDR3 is CAISESYGDPSPEAFF. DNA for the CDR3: TGTGCCATCAGTGAAAGTTATGGGGATCCCTCCCCTGAAGCTTTCTTT.

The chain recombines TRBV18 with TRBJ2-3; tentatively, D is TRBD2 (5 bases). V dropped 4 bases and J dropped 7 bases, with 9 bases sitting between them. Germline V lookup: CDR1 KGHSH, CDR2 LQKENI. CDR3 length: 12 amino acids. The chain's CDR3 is CASSLERNTQYF. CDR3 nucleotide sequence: TGTGCCAGCTCACTAGAGCGGAATACGCAGTATTTT. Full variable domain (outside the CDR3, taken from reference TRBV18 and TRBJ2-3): NAGVMQNPRHLVRRRGQEARLRCSPMKGHSHVYWYRQLPEEGLKFMVYLQKENIIDESGMPKERFSAEFPKEGPSILRIQQVVRGDSAAYFCASSLERNTQYFGPGTRLTVL.

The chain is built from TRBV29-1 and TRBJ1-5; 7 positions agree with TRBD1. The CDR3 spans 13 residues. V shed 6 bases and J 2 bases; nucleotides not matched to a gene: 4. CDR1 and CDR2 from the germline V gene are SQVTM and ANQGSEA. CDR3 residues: CSVGTVRNQPQHF. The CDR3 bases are TGCAGCGTCGGGACAGTCCGCAATCAGCCCCAGCATTTT. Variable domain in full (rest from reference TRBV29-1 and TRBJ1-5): SAVISQKPSRDICQRGTSLTIQCQVDSQVTMMFWYRQQPGQSLTLIATANQGSEATYESGFVIDKFPISRPNLTFSTLTVSNMSPEDSSIYLCSVGTVRNQPQHFGDGTRLSIL.

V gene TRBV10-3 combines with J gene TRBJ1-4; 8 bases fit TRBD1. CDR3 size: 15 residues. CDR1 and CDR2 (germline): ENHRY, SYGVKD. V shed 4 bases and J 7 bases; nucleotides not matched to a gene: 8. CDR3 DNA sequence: TGTGCCATCAGTGGGGGACAGGCTAAGGGTGAAAAACTGTTTTTT. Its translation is CAISGGQAKGEKLFF.

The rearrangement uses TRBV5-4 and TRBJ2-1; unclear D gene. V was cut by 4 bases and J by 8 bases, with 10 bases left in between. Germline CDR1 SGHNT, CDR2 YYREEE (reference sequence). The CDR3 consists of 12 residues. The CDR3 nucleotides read TGTGCCAGCAGCCCCCGCCGGGATGAGCAGTTCTTC. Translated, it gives CASSPRRDEQFF.

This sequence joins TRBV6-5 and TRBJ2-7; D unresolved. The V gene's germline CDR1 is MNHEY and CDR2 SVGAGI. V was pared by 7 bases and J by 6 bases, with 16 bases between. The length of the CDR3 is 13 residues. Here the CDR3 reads CASTLISAAEQYF. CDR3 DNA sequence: TGTGCCAGCACCCTGATATCGGCTGCCGAGCAGTACTTC.

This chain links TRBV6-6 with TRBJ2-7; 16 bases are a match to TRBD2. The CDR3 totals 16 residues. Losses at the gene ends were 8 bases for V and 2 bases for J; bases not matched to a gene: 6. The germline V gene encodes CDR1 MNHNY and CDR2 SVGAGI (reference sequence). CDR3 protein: CASGTSGGAVPYEQYF. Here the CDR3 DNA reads TGTGCCAGCGGGACTAGCGGGGGGGCGGTCCCCTACGAGCAGTACTTC.

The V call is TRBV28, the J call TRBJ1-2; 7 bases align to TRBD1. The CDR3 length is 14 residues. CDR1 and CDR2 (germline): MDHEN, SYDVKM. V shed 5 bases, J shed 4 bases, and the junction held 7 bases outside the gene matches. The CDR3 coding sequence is TGTGCCAGCAGTGGAGGGGACAGATCCTATGGCTACACCTTC. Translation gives CASSGGDRSYGYTF.

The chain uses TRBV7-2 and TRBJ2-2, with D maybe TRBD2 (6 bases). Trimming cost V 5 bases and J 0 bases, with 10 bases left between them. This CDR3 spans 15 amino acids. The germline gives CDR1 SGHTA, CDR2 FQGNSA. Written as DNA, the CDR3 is TGTGCCAGCAGCCGCGGGACTCCGAACACCGGGGAGCTGTTTTTT. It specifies CASSRGTPNTGELFF.

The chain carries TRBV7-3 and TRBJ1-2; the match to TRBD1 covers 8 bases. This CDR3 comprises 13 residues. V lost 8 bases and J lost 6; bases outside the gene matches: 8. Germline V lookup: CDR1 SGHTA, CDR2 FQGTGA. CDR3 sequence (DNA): TGTGCCAGCGGCAGGGGGCATGAGGATGGCTACACCTTC. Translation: CASGRGHEDGYTF.

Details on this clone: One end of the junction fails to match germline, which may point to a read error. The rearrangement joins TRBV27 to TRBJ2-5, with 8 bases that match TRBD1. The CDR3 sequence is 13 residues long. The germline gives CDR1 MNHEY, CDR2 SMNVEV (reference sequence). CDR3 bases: TGTGCCAGCAGCCCTCGGTTACAGGGGGAAAGAGACTTC. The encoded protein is CASSPRLQGERDF.

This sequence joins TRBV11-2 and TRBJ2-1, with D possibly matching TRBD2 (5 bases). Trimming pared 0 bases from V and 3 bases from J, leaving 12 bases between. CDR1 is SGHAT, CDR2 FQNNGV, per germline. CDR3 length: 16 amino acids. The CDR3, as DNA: TGTGCCAGCAGCTTAGAGTGGCGGGCGGACTACAATGAGCAGTTCTTC. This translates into CASSLEWRADYNEQFF.

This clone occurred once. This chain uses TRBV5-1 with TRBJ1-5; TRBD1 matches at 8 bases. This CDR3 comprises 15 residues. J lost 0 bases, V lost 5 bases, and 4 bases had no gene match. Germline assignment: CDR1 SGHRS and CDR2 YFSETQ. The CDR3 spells CASSQTGDSNQPQHF. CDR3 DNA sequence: TGCGCCAGCAGTCAGACAGGGGATAGCAATCAGCCCCAGCATTTT.

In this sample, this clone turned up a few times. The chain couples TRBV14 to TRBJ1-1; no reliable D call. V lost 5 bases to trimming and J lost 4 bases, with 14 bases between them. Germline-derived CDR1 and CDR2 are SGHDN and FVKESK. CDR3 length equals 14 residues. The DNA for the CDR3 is TGTGCCAGCAGCGTTCGACGGGCGGGCACTGAAGCTTTCTTT. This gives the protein CASSVRRAGTEAFF.

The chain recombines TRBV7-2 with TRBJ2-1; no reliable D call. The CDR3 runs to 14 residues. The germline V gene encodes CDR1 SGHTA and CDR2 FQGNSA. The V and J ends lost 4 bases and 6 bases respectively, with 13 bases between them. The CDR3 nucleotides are TGTGCCAGCAGCTCCTCCCATAGGTCCAATGAGCAGTTCTTC. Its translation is CASSSSHRSNEQFF.

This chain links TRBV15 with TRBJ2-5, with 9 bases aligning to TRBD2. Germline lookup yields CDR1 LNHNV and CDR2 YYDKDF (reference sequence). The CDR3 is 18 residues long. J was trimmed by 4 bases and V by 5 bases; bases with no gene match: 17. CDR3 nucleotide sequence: TGTGCCACCAGCCCTGGGAGTAGCGGGGGAGCCAGAGGAGAGACCCAGTACTTC. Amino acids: CATSPGSSGGARGETQYF.

CDR3 residues: CASSPGQGARGYTF. The CDR3 DNA is TGCGCCAGCAGCCCGGGACAGGGGGCGCGGGGCTACACCTTC. The chain recombines TRBV5-1 with TRBJ1-2; 12 nucleotides line up with TRBD1. The CDR3 sequence is 14 residues long. After removal of 4 bases from V and 8 bases from J, the junction contained 6 bases not matched to a gene. Germline-derived CDR1 and CDR2 are SGHRS and YFSETQ.

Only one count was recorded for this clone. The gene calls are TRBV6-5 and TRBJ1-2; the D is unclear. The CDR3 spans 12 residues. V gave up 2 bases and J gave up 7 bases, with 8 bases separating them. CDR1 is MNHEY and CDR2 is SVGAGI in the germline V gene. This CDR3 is CASSYGERGYTF. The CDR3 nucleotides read TGTGCCAGCAGTTACGGGGAGCGTGGCTACACCTTC.

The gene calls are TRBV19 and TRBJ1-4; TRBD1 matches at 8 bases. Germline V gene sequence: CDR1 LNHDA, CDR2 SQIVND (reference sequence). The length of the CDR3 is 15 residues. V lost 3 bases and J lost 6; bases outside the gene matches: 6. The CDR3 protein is CASSIIGTGDEKLFF. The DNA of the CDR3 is TGTGCCAGTAGTATCATCGGGACAGGAGATGAAAAACTGTTTTTT.

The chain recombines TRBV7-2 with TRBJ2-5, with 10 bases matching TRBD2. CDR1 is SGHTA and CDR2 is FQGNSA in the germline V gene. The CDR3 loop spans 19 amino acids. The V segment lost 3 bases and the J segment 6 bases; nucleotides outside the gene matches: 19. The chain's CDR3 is CASSFGLAGVNRGGKTQYF. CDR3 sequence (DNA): TGTGCCAGCAGCTTTGGGCTAGCGGGAGTTAACAGGGGCGGAAAGACCCAGTACTTC.

CDR3: CASSPPGGDYGYTF. The CDR3 nucleotides read TGTGCCAGCTCACCACCGGGGGGGGACTATGGCTACACCTTC. V gene TRBV18 combines with J gene TRBJ1-2, with a weak D call TRBD1 (5 bases). CDR3 length equals 14 residues. V dropped 0 bases and J dropped 3 bases, with 8 bases sitting between them. Germline CDR1 and CDR2: KGHSH and LQKENI.

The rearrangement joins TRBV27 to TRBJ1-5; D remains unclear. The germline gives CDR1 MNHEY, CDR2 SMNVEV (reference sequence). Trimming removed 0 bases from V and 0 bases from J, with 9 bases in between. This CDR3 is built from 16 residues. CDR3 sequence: CASSLSPAGSNQPQHF. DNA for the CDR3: TGTGCCAGCAGTTTATCCCCGGCCGGTAGCAATCAGCCCCAGCATTTT.